This TCR beta chain was documented in a study of sequential checkpoint blockade in melanoma. Treatment reported: randomized to nivolumab then ipilimumab (arm A) or the reverse (arm B). Points on this clone: The sample has other DNA sequences that encode this CDR3 too.

CDR1 LGHNA and CDR2 YSLEER come from the germline V gene. V lost 0 bases to trimming and J lost 2 bases, with 10 bases between them. This CDR3 has 15 residues. Repertoires were generated with immunoSEQ multiplex PCR, while TCRdb's copy carries only in-frame clones and drops some. The repertoire holds 15,000 to 20,000 clones, roughly 70% seen once, with 12% in the top ten. The clonotype originates from a human donor with melanoma. The sequencing here drew on CD8+ T cells sorted from blood (inferred from file names), taken from a patient given nivolumab and ipilimumab in sequence. The rearrangement joins TRBV4-3 to TRBJ2-5; D ambiguous. CDR3 nucleotide sequence: TGCGCCAGCAGCCAAGATCCCCTCGGTCAAGAGACCCAGTACTTC. Translating gives CASSQDPLGQETQYF.